This T cell receptor (beta chain) comes out of a study of glioma-infiltrating T cells. General study findings and limits: Gliomas, especially low-grade, showed above-expected tissue-blood divergence; non-neoplastic patients showed below. CDR3 overlap between tissue and blood was very small.

Details on this clonotype: Its specificity is unknown.

Using RNA template, CDR3s of TCR alpha and beta were amplified with iRepertoire arm-PCR. Tissue mRNA or PBMC total RNA, 100-400 ng, went into one-step reverse transcription and amplification. Using its own MiXCR run on the multiplex PCR reads, TCRdb lists one record per CDR3 protein. The sample holds roughly 120,000 distinct CDR3 sequences, roughly 20% seen once. Trimming pared 4 bases from V and 10 bases from J, leaving 8 bases between. The CDR3 length is 11 residues. This sequence joins TRBV12-3 or TRBV12-4 and TRBJ2-1, with D possibly being TRBD1 (5 bases). The source is a human donor with low-grade glioma or glioblastoma, undergoing nonglioma brain surgery, or in good health (not recorded which). Sequences were obtained from glioma tissue, nonneoplastic brain tissue, or PBMCs (not recorded which). The CDR3 is CASSSPGEQFF. Here the CDR3 DNA reads TGTGCCAGCAGTTCCCCAGGGGAGCAGTTCTTC.